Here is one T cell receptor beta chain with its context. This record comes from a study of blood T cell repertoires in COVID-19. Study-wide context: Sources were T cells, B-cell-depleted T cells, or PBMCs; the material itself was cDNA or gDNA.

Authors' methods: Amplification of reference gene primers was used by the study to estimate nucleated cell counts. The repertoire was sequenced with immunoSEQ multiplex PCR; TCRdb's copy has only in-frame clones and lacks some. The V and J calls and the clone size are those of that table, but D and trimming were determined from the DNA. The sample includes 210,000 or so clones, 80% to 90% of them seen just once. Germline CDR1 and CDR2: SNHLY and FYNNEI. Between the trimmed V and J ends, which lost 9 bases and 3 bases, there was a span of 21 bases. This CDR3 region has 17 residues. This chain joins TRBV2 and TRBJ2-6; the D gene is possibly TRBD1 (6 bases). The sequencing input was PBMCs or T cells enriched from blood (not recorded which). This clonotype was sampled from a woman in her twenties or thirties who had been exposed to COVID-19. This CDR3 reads CARRQVPRNGGANVLTF. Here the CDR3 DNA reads TGTGCCAGACGACAGGTCCCTCGAAACGGTGGGGCCAACGTCCTGACTTTC.